The subject of this entry is one TCR beta chain. The data originate from a study of shared clonotypes between healthy human individuals. Clones were sequenced by immunoSEQ multiplex PCR, and TCRdb holds only the in-frame ones, with some missing. The sample lists around 2.5 million clones; approximately 94% were seen once. The germline V gene has CDR1 MNHEY and CDR2 SMNVEV (reference sequence). J lost 7 bases, V lost 4 bases, and 8 bases had no gene match. The CDR3 contains 15 residues. Sequenced sample: naive CD4+ T cells from PBMCs. The subset denotes: CD45RA+ positively selected. J is TRBJ2-2 and V is TRBV27; 8 bases line up with TRBD1. The clonotype was recovered from a man in his late teens or twenties in good health. Some clones in this sample may be carry-over from other donors' samples. The DNA for the CDR3 is TGTGCCAGCAGTTCGCCTTACAGGGGGTACGGGGAGCTGTTTTTT. Protein: CASSSPYRGYGELFF.